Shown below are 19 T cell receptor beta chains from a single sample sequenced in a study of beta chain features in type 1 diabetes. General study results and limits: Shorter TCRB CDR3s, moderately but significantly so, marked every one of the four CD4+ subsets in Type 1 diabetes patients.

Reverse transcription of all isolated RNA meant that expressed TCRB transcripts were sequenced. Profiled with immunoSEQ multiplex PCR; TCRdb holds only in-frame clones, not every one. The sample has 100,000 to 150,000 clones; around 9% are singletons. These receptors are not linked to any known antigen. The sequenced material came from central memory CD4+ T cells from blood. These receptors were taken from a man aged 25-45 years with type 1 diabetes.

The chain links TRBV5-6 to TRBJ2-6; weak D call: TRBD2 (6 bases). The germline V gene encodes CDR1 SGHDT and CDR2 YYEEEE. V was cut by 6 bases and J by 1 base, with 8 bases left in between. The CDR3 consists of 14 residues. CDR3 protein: CASIRGSGANVLTF. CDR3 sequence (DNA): TGTGCCAGCATACGGGGGTCTGGGGCCAACGTCCTGACTTTC.

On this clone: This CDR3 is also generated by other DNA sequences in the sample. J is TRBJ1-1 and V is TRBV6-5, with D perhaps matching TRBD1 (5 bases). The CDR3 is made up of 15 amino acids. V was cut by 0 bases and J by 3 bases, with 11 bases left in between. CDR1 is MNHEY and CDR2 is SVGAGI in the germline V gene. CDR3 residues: CASSYSRGGDTEAFF. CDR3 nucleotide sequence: TGTGCCAGCAGTTACTCGCGGGGCGGTGACACTGAAGCTTTCTTT.

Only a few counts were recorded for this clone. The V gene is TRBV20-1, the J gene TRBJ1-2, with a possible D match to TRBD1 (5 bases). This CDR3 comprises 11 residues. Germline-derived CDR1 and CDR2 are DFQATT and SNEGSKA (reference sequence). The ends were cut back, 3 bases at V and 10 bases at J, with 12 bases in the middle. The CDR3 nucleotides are TGCAGTGCTAGGGGCAGGGAGGCCTACACCTTC. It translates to CSARGREAYTF.

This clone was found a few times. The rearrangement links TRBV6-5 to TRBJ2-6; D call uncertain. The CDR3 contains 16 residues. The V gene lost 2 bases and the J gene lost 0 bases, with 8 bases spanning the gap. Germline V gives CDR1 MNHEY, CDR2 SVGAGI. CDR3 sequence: CASSYGQYSGANVLTF. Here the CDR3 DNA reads TGTGCCAGCAGTTACGGCCAGTACTCTGGGGCCAACGTCCTGACTTTC.

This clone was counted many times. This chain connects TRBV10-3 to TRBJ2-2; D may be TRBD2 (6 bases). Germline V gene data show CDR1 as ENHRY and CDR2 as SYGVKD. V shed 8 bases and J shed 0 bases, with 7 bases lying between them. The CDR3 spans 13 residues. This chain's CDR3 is CAIRGTNTGELFF. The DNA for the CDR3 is TGTGCCATCCGGGGGACGAACACCGGGGAGCTGTTTTTT.

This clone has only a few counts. CDR3 sequence reads: CASSEGGLAPYNEQFF. The CDR3 nucleotides read TGTGCCAGCAGTGAAGGGGGACTAGCGCCGTACAATGAGCAGTTCTTC. The chain carries TRBV6-1 and TRBJ2-1; 10 bases match TRBD2. CDR1 and CDR2 (germline): MNHNS, SASEGT. The CDR3 spans 16 residues. Germline trimming cut 1 base from V and 4 bases from J; bases unmatched to any gene: 4.

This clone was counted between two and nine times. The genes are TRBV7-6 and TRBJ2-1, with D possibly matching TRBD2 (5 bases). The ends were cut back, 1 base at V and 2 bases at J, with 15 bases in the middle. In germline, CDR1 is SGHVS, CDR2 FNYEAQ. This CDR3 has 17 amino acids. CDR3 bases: TGTGCCAGCAGCTTAGGTGGAGGTTTAGTCCCCTACAATGAGCAGTTCTTC. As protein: CASSLGGGLVPYNEQFF. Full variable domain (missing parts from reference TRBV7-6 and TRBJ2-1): GAGVSQSPRYKVTKRGQDVALRCDPISGHVSLYWYRQALGQGPEFLTYFNYEAQQDKSGLPNDRFSAERPEGSISTLTIQRTEQRDSAMYRCASSLGGGLVPYNEQFFGPGTRLTVL.

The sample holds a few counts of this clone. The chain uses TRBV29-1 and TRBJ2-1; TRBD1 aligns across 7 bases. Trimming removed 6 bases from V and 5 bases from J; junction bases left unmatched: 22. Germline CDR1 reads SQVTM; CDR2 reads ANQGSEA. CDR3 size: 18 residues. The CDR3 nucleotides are TGCAGCGTCCGTTTGGGGCCTATAGGAGACAGGGCGAACAATGAGCAGTTCTTC. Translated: CSVRLGPIGDRANNEQFF.

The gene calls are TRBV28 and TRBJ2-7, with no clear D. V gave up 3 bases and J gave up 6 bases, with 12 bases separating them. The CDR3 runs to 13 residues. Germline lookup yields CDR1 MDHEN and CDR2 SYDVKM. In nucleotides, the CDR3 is TGTGCCAGCAGTTTTAATAGCTTCGGCGAGCAGTACTTC. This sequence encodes CASSFNSFGEQYF.

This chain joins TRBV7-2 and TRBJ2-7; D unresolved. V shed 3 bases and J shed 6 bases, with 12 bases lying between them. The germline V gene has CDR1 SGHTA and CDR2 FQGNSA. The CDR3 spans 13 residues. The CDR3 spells CASSFARPGEQYF. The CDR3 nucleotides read TGTGCCAGCAGCTTCGCCCGCCCCGGCGAGCAGTACTTC.

The CDR3 spells CASSLQTGGTSPLHF. In nucleotides, the CDR3 is TGTGCCAGCAGCCTCCAGACAGGGGGTACTTCACCCCTCCACTTT. The rearrangement joins TRBV11-2 to TRBJ1-6, with 9 bases lining up with TRBD1. The V gene's germline CDR1 is SGHAT and CDR2 FQNNGV. V gave up 5 bases and J gave up 9 bases; unmatched junction bases: 8. The length of the CDR3 is 15 residues.

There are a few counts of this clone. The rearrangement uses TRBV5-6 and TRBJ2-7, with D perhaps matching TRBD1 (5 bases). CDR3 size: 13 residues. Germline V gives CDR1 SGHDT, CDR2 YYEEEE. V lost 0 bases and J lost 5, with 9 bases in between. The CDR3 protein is CASSLEDIHEQYF. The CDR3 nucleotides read TGTGCCAGCAGCTTGGAGGACATCCACGAGCAGTACTTC.

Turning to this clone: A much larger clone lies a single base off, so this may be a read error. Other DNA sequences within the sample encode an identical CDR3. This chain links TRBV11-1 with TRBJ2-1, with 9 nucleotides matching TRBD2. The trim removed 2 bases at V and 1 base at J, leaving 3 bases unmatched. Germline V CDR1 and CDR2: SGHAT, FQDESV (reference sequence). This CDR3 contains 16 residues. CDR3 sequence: CASSLSLAGSYNEQFF. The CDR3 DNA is TGTGCCAGCAGCTTAAGCCTAGCGGGGTCCTACAATGAGCAGTTCTTC.

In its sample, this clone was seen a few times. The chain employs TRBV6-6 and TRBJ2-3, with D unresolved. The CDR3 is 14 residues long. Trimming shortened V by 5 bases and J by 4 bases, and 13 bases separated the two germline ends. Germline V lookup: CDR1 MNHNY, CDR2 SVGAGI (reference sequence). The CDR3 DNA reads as TGTGCCAGCAGTACCGTCGGAGTCCCAGATACGCAGTATTTT. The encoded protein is CASSTVGVPDTQYF.

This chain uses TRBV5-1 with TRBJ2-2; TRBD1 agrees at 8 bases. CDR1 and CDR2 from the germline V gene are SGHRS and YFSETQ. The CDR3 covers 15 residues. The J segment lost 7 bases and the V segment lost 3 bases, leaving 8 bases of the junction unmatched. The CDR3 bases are TGCGCCAGCAGCTCCAGACAGGGGCCGGGCGGGGAGCTGTTTTTT. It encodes CASSSRQGPGGELFF. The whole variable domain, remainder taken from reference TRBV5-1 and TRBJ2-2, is KAGVTQTPRYLIKTRGQQVTLSCSPISGHRSVSWYQQTPGQGLQFLFEYFSETQRNKGNFPGRFSGRQFSNSRSEMNVSTLELGDSALYLCASSSRQGPGGELFFGEGSRLTVL.

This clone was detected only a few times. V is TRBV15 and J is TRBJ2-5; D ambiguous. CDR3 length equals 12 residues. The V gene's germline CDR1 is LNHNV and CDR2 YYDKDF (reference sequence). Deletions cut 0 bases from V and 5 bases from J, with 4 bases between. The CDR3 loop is CATSRDQETQYF. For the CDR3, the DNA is TGTGCCACCAGCAGAGATCAGGAGACCCAGTACTTC. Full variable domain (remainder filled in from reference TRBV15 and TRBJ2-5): DAMVIQNPRYQVTQFGKPVTLSCSQTLNHNVMYWYQQKSSQAPKLLFHYYDKDFNNEADTPDNFQSRRPNTSFCFLDIRSPGLGDTAMYLCATSRDQETQYFGPGTRLLVL.

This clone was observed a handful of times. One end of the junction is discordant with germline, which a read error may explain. The CDR3 nucleotides are TGTGCTAGCAGCCCACAGGGGGCAGCCGGGGAGCTGTTTTTT. It encodes CASSPQGAAGELFF. The rearrangement uses TRBV7-7 and TRBJ2-2; 9 nucleotides match TRBD1. Germline CDR1 is SSHAT and CDR2 is FNYEAQ (reference sequence). The CDR3 loop spans 14 amino acids.

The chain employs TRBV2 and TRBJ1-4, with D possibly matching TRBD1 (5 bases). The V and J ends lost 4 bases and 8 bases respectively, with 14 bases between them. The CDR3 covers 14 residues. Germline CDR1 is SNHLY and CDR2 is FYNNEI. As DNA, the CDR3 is TGTGCCAGCAGTGTAGGCACACGGGGGGAAAAACTGTTTTTT. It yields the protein CASSVGTRGEKLFF.

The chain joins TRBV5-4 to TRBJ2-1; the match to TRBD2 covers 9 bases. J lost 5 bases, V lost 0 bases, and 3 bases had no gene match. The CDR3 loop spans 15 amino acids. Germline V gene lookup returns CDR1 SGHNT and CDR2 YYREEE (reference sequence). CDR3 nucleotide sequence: TGTGCCAGCAGCTTGGCCATAGCGGGGGACAATGAGCAGTTCTTC. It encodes CASSLAIAGDNEQFF. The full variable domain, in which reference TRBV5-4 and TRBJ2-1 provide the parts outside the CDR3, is ETGVTQSPTHLIKTRGQQVTLRCSSQSGHNTVSWYQQALGQGPQFIFQYYREEENGRGNFPPRFSGLQFPNYSSELNVNALELDDSALYLCASSLAIAGDNEQFFGPGTRLTVL.